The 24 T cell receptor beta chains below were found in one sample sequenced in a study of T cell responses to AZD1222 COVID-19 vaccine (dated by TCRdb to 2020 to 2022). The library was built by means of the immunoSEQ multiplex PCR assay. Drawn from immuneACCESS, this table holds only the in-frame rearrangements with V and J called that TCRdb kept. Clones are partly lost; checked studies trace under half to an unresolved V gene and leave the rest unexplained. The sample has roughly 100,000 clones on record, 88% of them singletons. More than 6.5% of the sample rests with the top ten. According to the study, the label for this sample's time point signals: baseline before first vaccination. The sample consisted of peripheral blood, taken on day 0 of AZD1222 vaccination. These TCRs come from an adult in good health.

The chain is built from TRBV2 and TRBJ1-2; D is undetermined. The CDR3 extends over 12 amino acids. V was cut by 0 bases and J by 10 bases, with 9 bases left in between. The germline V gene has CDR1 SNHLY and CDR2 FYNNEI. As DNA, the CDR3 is TGTGCCAGCAGTGAAGCCCTATTCGTCTACACCTTC. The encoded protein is CASSEALFVYTF.

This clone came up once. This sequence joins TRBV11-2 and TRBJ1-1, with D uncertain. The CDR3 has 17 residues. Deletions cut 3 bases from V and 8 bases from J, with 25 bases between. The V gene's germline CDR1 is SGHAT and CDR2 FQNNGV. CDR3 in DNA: TGTGCCAGCAGCTTCCGAGGCCTCGGACTGGCTCCTGAAGAAGCTTTCTTT. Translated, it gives CASSFRGLGLAPEEAFF.

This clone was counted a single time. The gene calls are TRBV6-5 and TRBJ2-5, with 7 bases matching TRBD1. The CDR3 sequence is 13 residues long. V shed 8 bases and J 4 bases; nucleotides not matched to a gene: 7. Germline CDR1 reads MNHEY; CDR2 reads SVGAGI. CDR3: CASATYRGETQYF. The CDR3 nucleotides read TGTGCCAGCGCTACCTACAGGGGAGAGACCCAGTACTTC.

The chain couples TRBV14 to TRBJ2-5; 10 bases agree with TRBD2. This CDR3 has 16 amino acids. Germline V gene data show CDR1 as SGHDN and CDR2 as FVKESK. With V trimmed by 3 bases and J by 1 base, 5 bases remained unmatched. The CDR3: CASSHGTSETQETQYF. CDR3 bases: TGTGCCAGCAGCCATGGGACTAGCGAAACCCAAGAGACCCAGTACTTC.

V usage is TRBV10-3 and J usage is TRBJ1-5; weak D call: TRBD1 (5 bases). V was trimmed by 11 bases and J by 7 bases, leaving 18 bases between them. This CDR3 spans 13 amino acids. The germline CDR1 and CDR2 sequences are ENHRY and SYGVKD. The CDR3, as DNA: TGTGCCTCCTCGAACCTACAGGAGCAGCCCCAGCATTTT. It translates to CASSNLQEQPQHF.

In nucleotides, the CDR3 is TGCGCCAGCAGCCAAGGGATGGCTAGCGGGCGAGCAGAAGCCGAGCAGTACTTC. Translation gives CASSQGMASGRAEAEQYF. The J gene is TRBJ2-7, the V gene TRBV4-1; 8 bases map to TRBD2. The germline V gene has CDR1 MGHRA and CDR2 YSYEKL. V trimming: 1 base; J trimming: 6 bases; junction bases outside the gene matches: 17. The CDR3 contains 18 residues.

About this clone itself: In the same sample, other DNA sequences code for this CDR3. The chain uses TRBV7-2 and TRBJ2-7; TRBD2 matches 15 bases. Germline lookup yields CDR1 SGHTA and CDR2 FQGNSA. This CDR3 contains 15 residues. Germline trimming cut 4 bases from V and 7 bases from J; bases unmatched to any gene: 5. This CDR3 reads CASSSGTSGRREQYF. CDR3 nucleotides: TGTGCCAGCAGCTCCGGGACTAGCGGGAGGAGGGAGCAGTACTTC.

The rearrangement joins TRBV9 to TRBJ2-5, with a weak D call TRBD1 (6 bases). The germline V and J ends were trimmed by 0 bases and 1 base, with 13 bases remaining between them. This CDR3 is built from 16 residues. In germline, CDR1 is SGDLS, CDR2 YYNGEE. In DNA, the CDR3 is TGTGCCAGCAGCGTAGCGGCAGGGGCGGCCCAAGAGACCCAGTACTTC. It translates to CASSVAAGAAQETQYF.

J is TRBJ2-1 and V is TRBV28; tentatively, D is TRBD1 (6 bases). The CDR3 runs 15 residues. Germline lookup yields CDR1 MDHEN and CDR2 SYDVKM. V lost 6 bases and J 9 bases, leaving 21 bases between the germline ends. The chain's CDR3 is CASRATGTPAFEQFF. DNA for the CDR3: TGTGCCAGCAGAGCCACCGGGACACCCGCGTTTGAGCAGTTCTTC.

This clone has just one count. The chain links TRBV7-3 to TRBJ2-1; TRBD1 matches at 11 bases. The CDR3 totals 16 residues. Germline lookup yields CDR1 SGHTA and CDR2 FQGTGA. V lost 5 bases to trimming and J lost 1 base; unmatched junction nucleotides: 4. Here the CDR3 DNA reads TGTGCCAGCAGCCTCCGGGACAGGGGGTCCTACAATGAGCAGTTCTTC. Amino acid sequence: CASSLRDRGSYNEQFF. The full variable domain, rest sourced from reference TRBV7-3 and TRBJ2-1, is GAGVSQTPSNKVTEKGKYVELRCDPISGHTALYWYRQSLGQGPEFLIYFQGTGAADDSGLPNDRFFAVRPEGSVSTLKIQRTERGDSAVYLCASSLRDRGSYNEQFFGPGTRLTVL.

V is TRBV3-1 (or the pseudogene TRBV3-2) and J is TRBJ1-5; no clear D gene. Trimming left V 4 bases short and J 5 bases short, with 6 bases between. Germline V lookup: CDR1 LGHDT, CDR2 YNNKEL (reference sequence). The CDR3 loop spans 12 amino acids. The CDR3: CASSPPYQPQHF. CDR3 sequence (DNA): TGTGCCAGCAGCCCCCCCTATCAGCCCCAGCATTTT.

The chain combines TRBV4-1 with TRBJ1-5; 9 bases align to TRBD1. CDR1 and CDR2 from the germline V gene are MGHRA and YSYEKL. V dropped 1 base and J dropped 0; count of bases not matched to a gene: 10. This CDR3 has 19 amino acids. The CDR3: CASSQVGTGPINSNQPQHF. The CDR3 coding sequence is TGCGCCAGCAGCCAAGTCGGGACAGGGCCCATCAATAGCAATCAGCCCCAGCATTTT.

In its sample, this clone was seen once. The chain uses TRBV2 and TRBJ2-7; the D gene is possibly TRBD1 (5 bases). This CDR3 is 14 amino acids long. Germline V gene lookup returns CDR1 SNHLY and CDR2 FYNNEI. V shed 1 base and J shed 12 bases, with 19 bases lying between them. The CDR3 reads CASSEEQVTPFRYF. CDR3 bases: TGTGCCAGCAGTGAAGAACAGGTCACTCCATTCCGGTACTTC.

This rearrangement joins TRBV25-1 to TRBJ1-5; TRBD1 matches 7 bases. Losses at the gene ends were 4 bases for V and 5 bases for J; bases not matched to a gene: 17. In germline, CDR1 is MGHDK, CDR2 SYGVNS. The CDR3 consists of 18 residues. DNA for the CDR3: TGTGCCAGCAGTGCCAGCCCCCGACAGGGTTTAACGGATCAGCCCCAGCATTTT. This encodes CASSASPRQGLTDQPQHF.

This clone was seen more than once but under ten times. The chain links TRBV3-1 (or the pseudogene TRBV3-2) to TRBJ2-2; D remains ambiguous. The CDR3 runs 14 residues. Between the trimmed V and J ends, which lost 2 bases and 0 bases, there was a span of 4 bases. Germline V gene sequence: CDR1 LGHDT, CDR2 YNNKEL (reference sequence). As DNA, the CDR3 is TGTGCCAGCAGCCAAAGATCGAACACCGGGGAGCTGTTTTTT. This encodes CASSQRSNTGELFF.

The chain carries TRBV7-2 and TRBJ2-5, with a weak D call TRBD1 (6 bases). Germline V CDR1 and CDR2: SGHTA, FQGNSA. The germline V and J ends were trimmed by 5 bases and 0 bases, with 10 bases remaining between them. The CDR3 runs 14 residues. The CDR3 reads CASSIRDNQETQYF. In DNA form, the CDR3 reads TGTGCCAGCAGCATCCGGGACAACCAAGAGACCCAGTACTTC.

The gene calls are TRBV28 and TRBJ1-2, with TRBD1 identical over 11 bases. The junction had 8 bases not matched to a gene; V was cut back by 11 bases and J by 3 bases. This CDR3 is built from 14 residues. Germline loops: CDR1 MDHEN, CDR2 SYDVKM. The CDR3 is CACNLDRGHYGYTF. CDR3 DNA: TGTGCCTGCAATCTGGACAGGGGGCACTATGGCTACACCTTC.

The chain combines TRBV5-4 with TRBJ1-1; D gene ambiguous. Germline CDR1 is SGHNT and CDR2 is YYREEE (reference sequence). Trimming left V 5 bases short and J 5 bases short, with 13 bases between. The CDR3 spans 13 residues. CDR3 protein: CASSLDRATEAFF. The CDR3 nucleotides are TGTGCCAGCAGTCTGGATAGGGCGACTGAAGCTTTCTTT. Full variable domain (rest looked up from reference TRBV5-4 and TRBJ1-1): ETGVTQSPTHLIKTRGQQVTLRCSSQSGHNTVSWYQQALGQGPQFIFQYYREEENGRGNFPPRFSGLQFPNYSSELNVNALELDDSALYLCASSLDRATEAFFGQGTRLTVV.

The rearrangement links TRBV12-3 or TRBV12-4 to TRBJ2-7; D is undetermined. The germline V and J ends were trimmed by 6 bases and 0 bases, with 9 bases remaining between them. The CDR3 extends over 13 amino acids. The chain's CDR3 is CASRPRSSYEQYF. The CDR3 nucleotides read TGTGCCAGCAGGCCACGAAGCTCCTACGAGCAGTACTTC.

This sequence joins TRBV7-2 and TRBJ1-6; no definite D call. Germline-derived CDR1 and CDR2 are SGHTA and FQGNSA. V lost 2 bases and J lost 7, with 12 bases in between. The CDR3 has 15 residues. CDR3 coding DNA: TGTGCCAGCAGCTTATCTGCTATGGGAAATTCACCCCTCCACTTT. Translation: CASSLSAMGNSPLHF.

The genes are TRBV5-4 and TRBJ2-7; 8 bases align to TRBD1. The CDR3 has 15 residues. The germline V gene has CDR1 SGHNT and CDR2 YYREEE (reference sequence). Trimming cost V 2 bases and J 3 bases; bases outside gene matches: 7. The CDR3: CASSFPDRGGYEQYF. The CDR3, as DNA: TGTGCCAGCAGCTTTCCCGACAGGGGAGGCTACGAGCAGTACTTC.

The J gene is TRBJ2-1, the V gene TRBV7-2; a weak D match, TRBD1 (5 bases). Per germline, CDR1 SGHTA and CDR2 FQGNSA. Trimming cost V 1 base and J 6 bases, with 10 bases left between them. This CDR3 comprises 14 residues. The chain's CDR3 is CASSLEGRVNEQFF. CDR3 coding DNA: TGTGCCAGCAGCTTAGAAGGCAGGGTCAATGAGCAGTTCTTC.

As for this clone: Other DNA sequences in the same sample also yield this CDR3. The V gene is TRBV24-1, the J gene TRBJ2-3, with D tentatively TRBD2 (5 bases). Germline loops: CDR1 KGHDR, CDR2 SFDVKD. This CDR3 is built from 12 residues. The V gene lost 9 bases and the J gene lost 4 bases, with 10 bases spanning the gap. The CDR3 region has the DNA TGTGCCACCTCGGACTTTTCAGATACGCAGTATTTT. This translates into CATSDFSDTQYF.

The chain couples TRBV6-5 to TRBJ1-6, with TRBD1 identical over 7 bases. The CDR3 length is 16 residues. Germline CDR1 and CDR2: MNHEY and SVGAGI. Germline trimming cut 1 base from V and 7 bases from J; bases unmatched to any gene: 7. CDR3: CASSYLMTGRNSPLHF. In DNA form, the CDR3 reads TGTGCCAGCAGTTACTTGATGACAGGGAGAAATTCACCCCTCCACTTT.